This TCR beta chain was profiled in a study of high-grade serous ovarian cancer treatment subgroups. Produced via immunoSEQ multiplex PCR; TCRdb's table is partial and in-frame only. The table shows roughly 29,000 clones, with about 80% occurring only once. Tumor tissue was taken before any definitive surgery or chemotherapy was given. The CDR3 length is 11 residues. CDR1 and CDR2 from the germline V gene are SGHRS and YFSETQ. This clone was seen only a few times. A junction end diverges from the germline sequence, so it may reflect a read error. Material: tumor tissue. The chain recombines TRBV5-1 with TRBJ2-2; no reliable D call. The clonotype comes from a human donor with high-grade serous ovarian cancer. This CDR3 reads CATSDTGELFF. CDR3 coding DNA: TGCGCCACCAGCGATACCGGGGAGCTGTTTTTT.